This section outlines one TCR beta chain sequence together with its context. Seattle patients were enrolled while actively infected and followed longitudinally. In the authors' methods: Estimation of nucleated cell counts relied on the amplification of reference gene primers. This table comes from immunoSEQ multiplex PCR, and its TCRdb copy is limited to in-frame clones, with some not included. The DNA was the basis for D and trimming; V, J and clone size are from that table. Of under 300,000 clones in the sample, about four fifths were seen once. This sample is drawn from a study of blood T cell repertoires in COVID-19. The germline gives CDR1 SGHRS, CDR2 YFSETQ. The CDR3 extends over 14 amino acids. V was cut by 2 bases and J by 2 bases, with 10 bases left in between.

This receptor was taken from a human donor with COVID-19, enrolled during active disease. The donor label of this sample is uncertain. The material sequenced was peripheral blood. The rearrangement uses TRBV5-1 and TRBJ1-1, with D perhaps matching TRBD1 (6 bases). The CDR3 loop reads CASSFNRDNTEAFF. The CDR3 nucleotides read TGCGCCAGCAGCTTTAACAGGGATAACACTGAAGCTTTCTTT.